This T cell receptor beta chain was observed in a study of T cells in Graves' hyperthyroidism and ophthalmopathy (dated by TCRdb to about 2019). With respect to the entire study: Peripheral blood samples were taken at initial diagnosis, before any treatment was given. To identify TCR V-J signatures that set the groups apart, the researchers used a discovery cohort of about a hundred patients, made up of 40 to 45 with Graves' ophthalmopathy and some 58 with stable Graves' hyperthyroidism. Prospective prediction of ophthalmopathy was tested in an independent validation cohort consisting of 18 hyperthyroidism patients and some 16 patients who later progressed to ophthalmopathy. For training and testing, the 80 to 100 patients in the discovery cohort were randomly divided in a 7:3 ratio. Thyroid tissue and blood T-cell repertoires from about six Graves' hyperthyroidism patients were also compared in the study. Once sampling was done, hyperthyroidism patients were given methimazole at a starting dose of 30 mg daily, whereas ophthalmopathy patients were given high-dose intravenous methylprednisolone. TCR Vbeta CDR3 sequencing of 120 to 150 peripheral blood samples (around 45 ophthalmopathy, under 80 hyperthyroidism and 17 progressor patients) is reported in the paper. Overall study results and their limits: No statistical method was used to fix the sample size in advance, and group allocation was not hidden from the investigators. In validation, the model predicted progression to ophthalmopathy with 55% to 71% sensitivity and roughly 72% specificity, a median of 6.5 months before onset. Most expanded thyroid clonotypes (frequency above 0.001) were also found in blood, which suggests that blood repertoires may mirror thyroid immune responses. Ophthalmopathy was separated from stable hyperthyroidism by a 13 V-J signature model, with approximately 89% sensitivity and about 81% specificity obtained in cross-validation and 80%/75% obtained in testing.

TCR beta CDR3 regions were amplified from RNA transcripts. The TCR CDR3 was subjected to a first round of RT-PCR using the HTBI primer set and the Qiagen OneStep RT-PCR kit. The libraries were constructed in a second round of multiplex PCR and then size-selected and purified. Libraries were sequenced paired-end with 100 bp reads on an Illumina HiSeq2000. The authors processed their data as follows. SOAPnuke was used to process the raw data, throwing out any read that contained adapters or uncalled bases, had a mean Phred below 15, or lacked an exact constant-primer or identifier match. High-quality paired reads were merged using COPE v1.2.5, and each unique nucleotide sequence was defined as a clonotype. MiTCR v1.1 was used to align the clonotypes against IMGT TRBV, TRBD and TRBJ reference segments. Analysis was restricted to V-J combinations with a frequency above 0.0001, which covered 99.2% of repertoires. The TCS score was defined as F50 (clonal expansion) divided by E x V (chaos), with BLOSUM62-based TCRdist calculated between CDR3 peptides within each V-J. Welch's t-statistics and random forest reduced roughly 530 V-J features to around 14, which were used in a naive Bayes classifier (R e1071). TCRdb trimmed the raw reads at Q25, called clones with MiXCR and kept productive beta chains. Each entry merges the rows of one CDR3 protein and shows their most common DNA and genes. The V and J calls here are based on TCRdb, not the publication. The table for this sample lists some 700,000 distinct CDR3 sequences; 15% to 20% of them were counted only once. The ten largest clones capture around a sixth of the sample.

Graves' hyperthyroidism was defined as stable when no progression to ophthalmopathy occurred over 18 months of follow-up. Hyperthyroidism patients were newly diagnosed, with disease duration under 2 months, and aged 18 to 65 years. The study excluded patients with uncontrolled infections, other autoimmune diseases, pregnancy or lactation. Diagnoses were based on clinical symptoms, serum thyroxine and TRAb, thyroid ultrasound and orbital computed tomography. Ficoll-Paque density gradient centrifugation was used to isolate PBMCs from 10 ml of fresh peripheral blood. Trizol reagent was used to extract total RNA, and RNA quality was then checked on an Agilent 2100 Bioanalyzer. The CDR3 starts with the cysteine, ends with the phenylalanine, and has 15 residues. The CDR3 DNA has 45 bases and is translated from base 1. According to the germline V gene, CDR1 reads MNHNS and CDR2 reads SASEGT. Ends trimmed: V by 7 bases, J by 4 bases; bases unmatched to a gene: 11.

This clonotype was seen a handful of times. It has no known antigen specificity. No base quality information exists; no much larger clone differs at one position. The sequence links TRBV6-1 to TRBJ2-7, and TRBD1 matches 9 of the central bases. The receptor was isolated from a man aged 50 to 60 with Graves' hyperthyroidism. Sequencing was carried out using blood. This receptor carries the CDR3 CASKRGGQGWYEQYF. The DNA sequence is TGTGCCAGCAAACGCGGGGGACAGGGTTGGTACGAGCAGTACTTC.